Below are 26 T cell receptor beta chains sequenced from a single sample in a study of shared clonotypes between healthy human individuals. Sequenced by immunoSEQ multiplex PCR; TCRdb stores in-frame clones only, minus some. The sample records 1.4 million or so clones, just under 99% being singletons. Material for sequencing was naive CD4+ T cells sorted from blood. Specified subset: CD45RA+ positively selected. Receptors originate from a man between 25 and 39 years old in good health.

The V call is TRBV30, the J call TRBJ1-5, with 8 bases aligning to TRBD1. The V and J ends lost 5 bases and 6 bases, in that order; junction bases with no gene match: 6. Germline CDR1 GTSNPN, CDR2 SVGIG (reference sequence). The CDR3 covers 13 residues. CDR3 sequence: CAWGTGKGQPQHF. The CDR3 region has the DNA TGTGCCTGGGGGACAGGCAAAGGTCAGCCCCAGCATTTT.

The chain is built from TRBV5-6 and TRBJ2-5, with 11 bases matching TRBD1. Per the germline V gene, CDR1 is SGHDT and CDR2 is YYEEEE. The CDR3 extends over 15 amino acids. Trimming removed 3 bases from V and 4 bases from J; junction bases left unmatched: 5. CDR3 sequence: CASSSAGTGGETQYF. The CDR3 nucleotides read TGTGCCAGCAGCTCGGCCGGGACAGGGGGAGAGACCCAGTACTTC.

J is TRBJ1-2 and V is TRBV29-1, with 7 bases aligning to TRBD1. Germline CDR1 SQVTM, CDR2 ANQGSEA. The CDR3 contains 13 residues. Germline trimming cut 7 bases from V and 4 bases from J; bases unmatched to any gene: 9. The CDR3 nucleotides are TGCAGCGCCGGGACAGCCTTTCTCTATGGCTACACCTTC. It translates to CSAGTAFLYGYTF.

The rearrangement joins TRBV5-1 to TRBJ2-3; the match to TRBD1 covers 10 bases. The CDR3 spans 15 residues. The germline CDR1 and CDR2 sequences are SGHRS and YFSETQ. V shed 4 bases, J shed 6 bases, and the junction held 8 bases outside the gene matches. CDR3: CASSQRQGASDTQYF. CDR3 nucleotides: TGCGCCAGCAGCCAACGACAGGGGGCGTCCGATACGCAGTATTTT.

This chain links TRBV2 with TRBJ1-5; maybe TRBD1 (6 bases). This CDR3 comprises 14 residues. Trimming pared 4 bases from V and 8 bases from J, leaving 15 bases between. Germline CDR1 reads SNHLY; CDR2 reads FYNNEI. The CDR3 DNA reads TGTGCCAGCAGTGGGGGGGGCCGGGTGGAGCCCCAGCATTTT. Its protein product is CASSGGGRVEPQHF.

CDR3 region: CASSKARDSGSSYEQYF. The CDR3 DNA follows: TGCGCCAGCAGCAAAGCTCGGGACAGCGGTAGCTCCTACGAGCAGTACTTC. J is TRBJ2-7 and V is TRBV5-1; 7 nucleotides match TRBD1. CDR1 and CDR2 from the germline V gene are SGHRS and YFSETQ. This CDR3 spans 17 amino acids. V lost 4 bases to trimming and J lost 0 bases; unmatched junction nucleotides: 13.

The chain joins TRBV29-1 to TRBJ2-3, with D possibly matching TRBD2 (6 bases). The germline CDR1 and CDR2 sequences are SQVTM and ANQGSEA. The length of the CDR3 is 14 residues. V lost 3 bases and J lost 2, with 12 bases in between. The CDR3 loop is CSVDPGGITDTQYF. The CDR3 DNA follows: TGCAGCGTTGACCCTGGCGGGATCACAGATACGCAGTATTTT.

The V gene is TRBV6-6, the J gene TRBJ1-5, with D tentatively TRBD1 (5 bases). Germline-derived CDR1 and CDR2 are MNHNY and SVGAGI (reference sequence). The CDR3 sequence is 13 residues long. V lost 6 bases and J 8 bases, leaving 14 bases between the germline ends. CDR3 DNA: TGTGCCAGCAGATGGGCAGGGCGAGAGCCCCAGCATTTT. Its translation is CASRWAGREPQHF.

This clone was counted once. The chain combines TRBV27 with TRBJ2-6; D not certain. CDR3 length: 13 amino acids. Germline assignment: CDR1 MNHEY and CDR2 SMNVEV (reference sequence). Trimming cost V 5 bases and J 4 bases, with 6 bases left between them. The CDR3 loop reads CASSPRGANVLTF. The CDR3 DNA follows: TGTGCCAGCAGTCCCCGGGGGGCCAACGTCCTGACTTTC.

The chain couples TRBV5-4 to TRBJ2-7; 9 bases are a match to TRBD2. V dropped 5 bases and J dropped 4; count of bases not matched to a gene: 10. Germline CDR1 reads SGHNT; CDR2 reads YYREEE (reference sequence). The CDR3 spans 15 residues. As DNA, the CDR3 is TGTGCCAGCAGTTACTTGCGGGAGGGCCGTTACGAGCAGTACTTC. Translated: CASSYLREGRYEQYF.

This chain uses TRBV6-6 with TRBJ2-1, with TRBD2 matching over 9 bases. Germline V gene lookup returns CDR1 MNHNY and CDR2 SVGAGI (reference sequence). V lost 7 bases, J lost 8 bases, and 12 bases stayed unmatched. The CDR3 is 15 amino acids. CDR3 protein: CASTPSGRRHYEQFF. The CDR3 nucleotides read TGTGCCAGCACCCCGAGCGGGAGGCGGCACTATGAGCAGTTCTTC.

Comment on this clone: This specimen includes other DNA sequences encoding the same CDR3. This chain connects TRBV29-1 to TRBJ2-7; 8 bases are a match to TRBD2. Per germline, CDR1 SQVTM and CDR2 ANQGSEA. The CDR3 is made up of 15 amino acids. Trimming removed 3 bases from V and 2 bases from J; junction bases left unmatched: 9. The CDR3 spells CSVEGGLAGTYEQYF. For the CDR3, the DNA is TGCAGCGTTGAGGGAGGATTAGCGGGAACCTACGAGCAGTACTTC.

V is TRBV6-6 and J is TRBJ2-7; TRBD1 might be the D (6 bases). V lost 5 bases to trimming and J lost 6 bases, with 17 bases between them. CDR3 size: 14 residues. The germline gives CDR1 MNHNY, CDR2 SVGAGI (reference sequence). The chain's CDR3 is CASSVQGLSGEQYF. DNA for the CDR3: TGTGCCAGCAGTGTACAGGGTCTCTCCGGCGAGCAGTACTTC.

The rearrangement joins TRBV4-1 to TRBJ2-3; TRBD2 is a possible D gene (6 bases). CDR1 MGHRA and CDR2 YSYEKL come from the germline V gene. V was shortened by 4 bases and J by 0 bases, with 23 bases between the two germline ends. This CDR3 has 19 residues. The CDR3 protein is CASSPSTSRRMTSTDTQYF. The CDR3 bases are TGCGCCAGCAGCCCGAGTACTAGCAGAAGAATGACTAGCACAGATACGCAGTATTTT.

This chain links TRBV5-4 with TRBJ1-4; 8 bases map to TRBD1. The length of the CDR3 is 16 residues. Germline assignment: CDR1 SGHNT and CDR2 YYREEE (reference sequence). After removal of 5 bases from V and 6 bases from J, the junction contained 12 bases not matched to a gene. CDR3 region: CASRGQGGIGDEKLFF. The CDR3 DNA is TGTGCCAGCAGAGGACAGGGTGGGATCGGCGATGAAAAACTGTTTTTT.

The chain links TRBV11-3 to TRBJ2-7; a possible D gene is TRBD1 (5 bases). The CDR3 runs to 13 residues. Germline loops: CDR1 SGHNT, CDR2 YENEEA. V was trimmed by 5 bases and J by 3 bases, leaving 11 bases between them. The CDR3 spells CASSEGAHYEQYF. The CDR3, as DNA: TGTGCCAGCAGCGAAGGGGCCCACTACGAGCAGTACTTC.

The chain is built from TRBV28 and TRBJ1-4; a weak D match, TRBD1 (6 bases). Germline CDR1 MDHEN, CDR2 SYDVKM. Trimming took 3 bases from V and 8 from J, leaving 13 bases between them. The CDR3 runs 14 residues. DNA for the CDR3: TGTGCCAGCAGTTTCCGAAGGGGGAGGGAAAAACTGTTTTTT. Encoded protein: CASSFRRGREKLFF.

The V call is TRBV10-3, the J call TRBJ2-7; 11 nucleotides align to TRBD2. This CDR3 contains 17 residues. Germline CDR1 is ENHRY and CDR2 is SYGVKD. J lost 6 bases, V lost 7 bases, and 17 bases had no gene match. The CDR3 nucleotides read TGTGCCATCAAAAGACTCGAATCACTAGCGGGAGAAGGCGAGCAGTACTTC. Encoded protein: CAIKRLESLAGEGEQYF.

The rearrangement links TRBV19 to TRBJ1-5; TRBD1 is a possible D gene (6 bases). V was trimmed by 6 bases and J by 2 bases, leaving 14 bases between them. The V gene's germline CDR1 is LNHDA and CDR2 SQIVND (reference sequence). The CDR3 consists of 15 residues. CDR3 sequence: CASSSGTLRNQPQHF. The CDR3 DNA reads as TGTGCCAGTAGCTCCGGGACATTACGCAATCAGCCCCAGCATTTT.

The CDR3 loop reads CAISELGLTGELFF. The CDR3 nucleotides read TGTGCCATCAGTGAGTTAGGGCTCACCGGGGAGCTGTTTTTT. The chain employs TRBV10-3 and TRBJ2-2; the D is unclear. V lost 1 base and J 4 bases, leaving 7 bases between the germline ends. From germline, CDR1 is ENHRY and CDR2 SYGVKD. The CDR3 loop spans 14 amino acids.

The rearrangement joins TRBV7-2 to TRBJ1-5, with 8 bases aligning to TRBD1. V gave up 4 bases and J gave up 3 bases; unmatched junction bases: 5. The germline V gene has CDR1 SGHTA and CDR2 FQGNSA. This CDR3 is 15 amino acids long. In nucleotides, the CDR3 is TGTGCCAGCAGCTGGCAGGGGGCCCCCAATCAGCCCCAGCATTTT. It translates to CASSWQGAPNQPQHF.

The rearrangement links TRBV5-1 to TRBJ1-2; D is unresolved. The CDR3 extends over 15 amino acids. V lost 0 bases, J lost 1 base, and 10 bases lay in between. Germline CDR1 and CDR2: SGHRS and YFSETQ. The chain's CDR3 is CASSLGVGVNYGYTF. The CDR3 nucleotides are TGCGCCAGCAGCTTGGGTGTGGGCGTTAACTATGGCTACACCTTC.

Details on this clone: Additional DNA sequences in this sample encode the identical CDR3. J is TRBJ1-1 and V is TRBV5-1, with D uncertain. This CDR3 comprises 13 residues. Germline-derived CDR1 and CDR2 are SGHRS and YFSETQ. Trimming removed 4 bases from V and 1 base from J, with 8 bases in between. CDR3 DNA sequence: TGCGCCAGCAGCCTAATGAAGAACACTGAAGCTTTCTTT. Its protein product is CASSLMKNTEAFF.

V is TRBV11-2 and J is TRBJ2-7; 8 nucleotides align to TRBD2. The CDR3 sequence is 15 residues long. V lost 0 bases, J lost 4 bases, and 5 bases stayed unmatched. The germline gives CDR1 SGHAT, CDR2 FQNNGV. The chain's CDR3 is CASSLEVAGWYEQYF. The CDR3, as DNA: TGTGCCAGCAGCTTAGAGGTAGCGGGGTGGTACGAGCAGTACTTC.

The gene calls are TRBV6-5 and TRBJ1-3; 7 nucleotides match TRBD1. V dropped 6 bases and J dropped 2; count of bases not matched to a gene: 7. The CDR3 sequence is 15 residues long. Germline V lookup: CDR1 MNHEY, CDR2 SVGAGI. The CDR3 loop is CASRTTGEAGNTIYF. The CDR3 nucleotides are TGTGCCAGCAGGACTACAGGGGAAGCTGGAAACACCATATATTTT.

V gene TRBV28 combines with J gene TRBJ2-1; 10 positions agree with TRBD1. Trimming removed 3 bases from V and 5 bases from J; junction bases left unmatched: 10. The CDR3 covers 17 residues. Germline CDR1 MDHEN, CDR2 SYDVKM. CDR3 loop: CASSFSPGQGPHNEQFF. The CDR3 DNA reads TGTGCCAGCAGTTTCTCCCCGGGACAGGGGCCCCACAATGAGCAGTTCTTC.